This T cell receptor (beta chain) was recorded in a study of T cells after yellow fever vaccination. Using its own MiXCR run on the 5' RACE reads, TCRdb lists one record per CDR3 protein. Of hundreds of thousands of distinct CDR3 sequences listed, around an eighth are singletons. The sequencing used PBMCs, collected on the day of the yellow fever booster vaccination. This receptor was obtained from a man aged 30 to 45 who received the YFV17D yellow fever vaccine.

CDR3 loop: CASAYPGGTGGELFF. Written as DNA, the CDR3 is TGTGCCTCAGCATACCCTGGCGGGACTGGTGGGGAGCTGTTTTTT. The rearrangement joins TRBV6-1 to TRBJ2-2, with a weak D call TRBD2 (6 bases). The CDR3 runs to 15 residues. CDR1 and CDR2 from the germline V gene are MNHNS and SASEGT. Between the trimmed V and J ends, which lost 11 bases and 8 bases, there was a span of 24 bases.